This TCR beta chain was sequenced during a study of CD8 T cells in Susac syndrome. The CDR3 runs to 12 residues. V lost 5 bases to trimming and J lost 4 bases, with 5 bases between them. The multiple sclerosis controls, all treatment-naive patients, had relapsing-remitting disease that was stable or active. With random hexamers, reverse transcription was performed on 0.5 to 1 ug of RNA. The immunoSEQ assay covered 54 Vbeta and 13 Jbeta segments for CDR3. TCRdb fed the immunoSEQ multiplex PCR reads into MiXCR, producing one record per CDR3 protein. This table holds approximately 140,000 distinct CDR3 sequences, 85% to 95% found once.

The sequencing input was CD4+ T cells from PBMCs. The source is a human donor with multiple sclerosis. The V and J genes are TRBV12-3 or TRBV12-4 and TRBJ2-2; D is ambiguous. CDR3 sequence (DNA): TGTGCCAGCAGTACAAGCACCGGGGAGCTGTTTTTT. The encoded protein is CASSTSTGELFF.